This is a list of T cell receptor beta chains from one sample in a study of blood T cell repertoires in COVID-19. The method was immunoSEQ multiplex PCR; TCRdb's version includes in-frame clones alone and lacks a portion of them. The top ten hold around 3.9% of the sample, which has roughly 380,000 clones, more than 70% seen once. Sequenced input: peripheral blood. Receptors were obtained from a woman aged 55-70 years with COVID-19, enrolled during active disease. Both conserved end residues are part of each CDR3. D genes are given only for firm matches. Rows give clone size only sometimes, using once, few, many, or a class for an expanded clone.

>TRBJ1-1|TRBV28|NA|12|NA
TGTGCCAGCAGTTTCGGGAACACTGAAGCTTTCTTT
CASSFGNTEAFF
>TRBJ1-3|TRBV11-2|NA|14|NA
TGTGCCAGCAGCTCACCCCGAGTGGGAAACACCATATATTTT
CASSSPRVGNTIYF
>TRBJ1-4|TRBV19|NA|15|NA
TGTGCCAGTAGTACTACAGCTGCTTCTAATGAAAAACTGTTTTTT
CASSTTAASNEKLFF
>TRBJ1-2|TRBV4-2|once|14|NA
TGTGCCAGCAGCCAAGAACAAGCAGGGCGCGGCTACACCTTC
CASSQEQAGRGYTF
>TRBJ2-1|TRBV20-1|NA|11|NA
TGCAGTGCTAGACTCCGCAATGAGCAGTTCTTC
CSARLRNEQFF
>TRBJ2-3|TRBV7-2|NA|14|NA
TGTGCCAGCAGCTATTGGGGCGGGGAGGCTACGCAGTATTTT
CASSYWGGEATQYF
>TRBJ2-2|TRBV7-7|NA|16|TRBD2
TGTGCTAGCAGCTTAGGAGGCGGGGGGCCTCCCGGGGAGCTGTTTTTT
CASSLGGGGPPGELFF
>TRBJ2-2|TRBV11-2|NA|17|TRBD1
TGTGCCAGCAGCCCCTTCCTCGGGACAGTGAACACCGGGGAGCTGTTTTTT
CASSPFLGTVNTGELFF
>TRBJ2-7|TRBV11-2|once|14|NA
TGTGCCAGCAGCTTAGGTCCCCAGGGGTACGAGCAGTACTTC
CASSLGPQGYEQYF
>TRBJ1-5|TRBV3-1/TRBV3-2|NA|15|NA
TGTGCCAGCAGCCAACAAGTAGGGGGAGGGCAGCCCCAGCATTTT
CASSQQVGGGQPQHF
>TRBJ2-7|TRBV18|NA|16|NA
TGTGCCAGCTCACCGGGCTTAGTGAAGGGGTGGTACGAGCAGTACTTC
CASSPGLVKGWYEQYF
>TRBJ1-6|TRBV7-2|NA|16|NA
TGTGCCAGCAGCTTAGGCCCAGGGATAGGAAATTCACCCCTCCACTTT
CASSLGPGIGNSPLHF
>TRBJ1-5|TRBV6-5|NA|15|TRBD1
TGTGCCAGCAGTTACGGGGGACAGGGGTATCAGCCCCAGCATTTT
CASSYGGQGYQPQHF
>TRBJ2-7|TRBV19|NA|12|NA
TGTGCCAGTAGTATTAGAGGGAACGAGCAGTACTTC
CASSIRGNEQYF
>TRBJ1-5|TRBV5-8|NA|15|NA
TGTGCCAGCAGCAGAGCTGGGCTGGTCAATCAGCCCCAGCATTTT
CASSRAGLVNQPQHF
>TRBJ1-6|TRBV27|NA|15|TRBD1
TGTGCCAGCGCGGACAGGGCGGCTTATAATTCACCCCTCCACTTT
CASADRAAYNSPLHF
>TRBJ2-4|TRBV18|NA|15|NA
TGTGCCAGCTCACCAGCCGTACTAGCCAAAAACATTCAGTACTTC
CASSPAVLAKNIQYF
>TRBJ1-2|TRBV6-5|NA|14|NA
TGTGCCAGCAGTTACTCGTACAGGGACTATGGCTACACCTTC
CASSYSYRDYGYTF
>TRBJ1-1|TRBV12-3/TRBV12-4|NA|12|TRBD1
TGTGCCAGCAGATCAGGGGGCACTGAAGCTTTCTTT
CASRSGGTEAFF
>TRBJ1-2|TRBV12-3/TRBV12-4|NA|13|NA
TGTGCCAGCAGTCAGGACAGACTATATGGCTACACCTTC
CASSQDRLYGYTF
>TRBJ1-6|TRBV7-6|NA|15|NA
TGTGCCAGCAGCCGCCTGCGGGCAGAAGATTCACCCCTCCACTTT
CASSRLRAEDSPLHF
>TRBJ1-1|TRBV27|NA|13|NA
TGTGCCAGCAGTTTGAGGCTGAACACTGAAGCTTTCTTT
CASSLRLNTEAFF
>TRBJ2-3|TRBV18|NA|12|NA
TGTGCCAGCTCACCTTCCGGGGATACGCAGTATTTT
CASSPSGDTQYF
>TRBJ2-3|TRBV4-1|NA|17|NA
TGCGCCAGCAGCCAAGTCCTAACATGGAGTGGCACAGATACGCAGTATTTT
CASSQVLTWSGTDTQYF
>TRBJ2-7|TRBV11-2|NA|16|TRBD2
TGTGCCAGCAGCTTAGGGGGGCGCGGGGGGCCCGGCGAGCAGTACTTC
CASSLGGRGGPGEQYF
>TRBJ2-2|TRBV5-1|NA|14|TRBD2
TGCGCCAGCGAGCGGGGGTCCGACACCGGGGAGCTGTTTTTT
CASERGSDTGELFF
>TRBJ2-2|TRBV6-1|NA|15|NA
TGTGCCAGCAGTGAAGGACAGACCAACACCGGGGAGCTGTTTTTT
CASSEGQTNTGELFF
>TRBJ1-2|TRBV3-1/TRBV3-2|NA|12|NA
TGTGCCAGCAGGGGGGGTTCCTATGGCTACACCTTC
CASRGGSYGYTF
>TRBJ1-2|TRBV4-1|NA|14|NA
TGCGCCAGCAGCCCAGCGGCTGTTCAGGTTGGCTACACCTTC
CASSPAAVQVGYTF
>TRBJ1-6|TRBV14|few|15|TRBD1
TGTGCCAGCAGGCCGGGACAGGGGGGAAATTCACCCCTCCACTTT
CASRPGQGGNSPLHF
>TRBJ2-5|TRBV24-1|NA|15|NA
TGTGCCACCAGCGACCCGTCCCAGGGACAAGAGACCCAGTACTTC
CATSDPSQGQETQYF
>TRBJ1-1|TRBV5-1|NA|14|TRBD1
TGCGCCAGCAGGCGGCCACAGGGGGACACTGAAGCTTTCTTT
CASRRPQGDTEAFF
>TRBJ1-5|TRBV10-3|NA|14|NA
TGTGCCATCAGTGTAGCTGAGGGCAATCAGCCCCAGCATTTT
CAISVAEGNQPQHF
>TRBJ1-6|TRBV6-1|NA|15|TRBD1
TGTGCCAGCAGTGATGTGGGACAGGGGAATTCACCCCTCCACTTT
CASSDVGQGNSPLHF
>TRBJ1-2|TRBV19|NA|16|TRBD1
TGTGCCAGTAGTATAGTCAAGAACAGGGGTTTTTATGGCTACACCTTC
CASSIVKNRGFYGYTF
>TRBJ2-1|TRBV18|NA|15|NA
TGTGCCAGCCCATCGGCACCAGCGGCAGAAAATGAGCAGTTCTTC
CASPSAPAAENEQFF
>TRBJ1-3|TRBV30|NA|14|NA
TGTGCCTGGCAAACAGGGATCTCTGGAAACACCATATATTTT
CAWQTGISGNTIYF
>TRBJ2-1|TRBV6-5|NA|15|NA
TGTGCCAGCAGATCGGAAGGGAGGAAACACAATGAGCAGTTCTTC
CASRSEGRKHNEQFF
>TRBJ1-6|TRBV5-1|NA|15|NA
TGCGCCAGCAGCTCGGGAGGGCTCTATAATTCACCCCTCCACTTT
CASSSGGLYNSPLHF
>TRBJ2-5|TRBV5-5|NA|15|TRBD1
TGTGCCAGCAGCTTCCCGGGACAGGGGCTGGAGACCCAGTACTTC
CASSFPGQGLETQYF
>TRBJ2-7|TRBV2|NA|12|NA
TGTGCCAGCAGCCCAGGGGAAGGCGAGCAGTACTTC
CASSPGEGEQYF
>TRBJ1-5|TRBV19|NA|14|NA
TGTGCCAGTAGTTTAGGACAGAACAATCAGCCCCAGCATTTT
CASSLGQNNQPQHF
>TRBJ1-2|TRBV6-6|NA|15|TRBD1
TGTGCCAGCAGAAAAGGACAGGACGGGCCCTATGGCTACACCTTC
CASRKGQDGPYGYTF
>TRBJ1-6|TRBV6-5|NA|12|NA
TGTGCCAGCAGTTACTCGAGCTCACCCCTCCACTTT
CASSYSSSPLHF
>TRBJ2-7|TRBV7-9|NA|12|TRBD1
TGTGCCAGCAGCCTGACAGGGCGTGAGCAGTACTTC
CASSLTGREQYF
>TRBJ1-6|TRBV27|NA|14|NA
TGTGCCAGCAGTTTAAGGCCCAGGGATTCACCCCTCCACTTT
CASSLRPRDSPLHF